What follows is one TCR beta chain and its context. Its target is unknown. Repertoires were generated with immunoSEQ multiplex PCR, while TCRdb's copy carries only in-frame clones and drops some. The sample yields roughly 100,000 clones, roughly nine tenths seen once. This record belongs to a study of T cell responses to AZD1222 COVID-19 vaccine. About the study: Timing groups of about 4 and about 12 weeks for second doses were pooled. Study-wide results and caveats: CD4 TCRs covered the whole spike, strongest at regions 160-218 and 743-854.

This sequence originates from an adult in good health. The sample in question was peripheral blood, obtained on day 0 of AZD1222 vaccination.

In DNA form, the CDR3 reads TGTGCCAGCGGCCTAATTGAGACCCAGTACTTC. It specifies CASGLIETQYF. The rearrangement uses TRBV6-2 or TRBV6-3 and TRBJ2-5; D call uncertain. Germline-derived CDR1 and CDR2 are MNHEY and SVGEGT. The CDR3 covers 11 residues. Trimming stripped 8 bases from V and 5 bases from J, with 9 bases between.